These 29 T cell receptor beta chains were sequenced from one sample in a study of blood T cell repertoires in COVID-19. Clones were sequenced by immunoSEQ multiplex PCR, and TCRdb holds only the in-frame ones, with some missing. This table holds approximately 170,000 clones, about 80% found once. Sequenced sample: peripheral blood. The receptors were gathered from a human donor with acute or convalescent COVID-19. The donor label of this sample is uncertain.

The chain couples TRBV18 to TRBJ1-6, with 11 bases lining up with TRBD1. Per germline, CDR1 KGHSH and CDR2 LQKENI. The CDR3 contains 15 residues. Unmatched junction bases numbered 8, after V lost 6 bases and J lost 10 bases. CDR3 bases: TGTGCCAGCTCCCAGGGACAGGGGGATCAATCACCCCTCCACTTT. Amino acids: CASSQGQGDQSPLHF.

V and J are TRBV6-4 and TRBJ2-3; weak D call: TRBD1 (6 bases). Germline-derived CDR1 and CDR2 are MRHNA and SNTAGT. This CDR3 comprises 15 residues. V lost 3 bases to trimming and J lost 2 bases, with 12 bases between them. The CDR3: CASSETGLFTDTQYF. The DNA for the CDR3 is TGTGCCAGCAGTGAAACAGGGTTGTTCACAGATACGCAGTATTTT.

This clone was counted a few times. J is TRBJ2-1 and V is TRBV28; 8 positions agree with TRBD1. This CDR3 contains 15 residues. The V gene's germline CDR1 is MDHEN and CDR2 SYDVKM. After removal of 4 bases from V and 7 bases from J, the junction contained 9 bases not matched to a gene. In DNA form, the CDR3 reads TGTGCCAGCAGTTCGGACAGGGCACGGGATAATGAGCAGTTCTTC. It yields the protein CASSSDRARDNEQFF.

This clone occurred a few times. The gene calls are TRBV5-4 and TRBJ2-1; TRBD1 matches at 11 bases. The germline V gene encodes CDR1 SGHNT and CDR2 YYREEE (reference sequence). V was clipped by 5 bases and J by 4 bases; unmatched bases: 5. This CDR3 is 15 amino acids long. CDR3 nucleotide sequence: TGTGCCAGCAGTACCGGGACAGGGGGTTACAATGAGCAGTTCTTC. Protein sequence: CASSTGTGGYNEQFF.

This clone was counted a few times. This sequence joins TRBV7-2 and TRBJ1-2, with D perhaps matching TRBD1 (5 bases). CDR3 length: 14 amino acids. The V end was cut by 2 bases, the J end by 2 bases, with 9 bases between. Germline CDR1 is SGHTA and CDR2 is FQGNSA. This CDR3 is CASSLSGPNYGYTF. The CDR3 DNA reads TGTGCCAGCAGCTTATCAGGGCCCAACTATGGCTACACCTTC.

The V call is TRBV5-8, the J call TRBJ2-1; 7 nucleotides match TRBD1. V lost 5 bases to trimming and J lost 9 bases; unmatched junction nucleotides: 11. The CDR3 length is 14 residues. CDR1 SGHTS and CDR2 YDEGEE come from the germline V gene. This CDR3 is CASSQRQGRVEQFF. For the CDR3, the DNA is TGTGCCAGCAGTCAACGACAGGGAAGGGTTGAGCAGTTCTTC.

The genes are TRBV19 and TRBJ1-6, with 7 bases fitting TRBD1. Trimming removed 3 bases from V and 11 bases from J; junction bases left unmatched: 10. Looked up from germline, CDR1 is LNHDA and CDR2 is SQIVND (reference sequence). This CDR3 is built from 15 residues. The CDR3 sequence is CASSINSGGWTPLHF. Written as DNA, the CDR3 is TGTGCCAGTAGTATCAACTCAGGGGGATGGACACCCCTCCACTTT.

V and J are TRBV6-4 and TRBJ1-2, with TRBD1 matching 12 bases. J gave up 8 bases and V 0 bases, and 4 bases lay outside the gene matches. The CDR3 contains 15 residues. CDR1 and CDR2 (germline): MRHNA, SNTAGT. CDR3 DNA sequence: TGTGCCAGCAGTGACTCGGGGACAGGGGGCAAAGGCTACACCTTC. Residues: CASSDSGTGGKGYTF.

This chain links TRBV2 with TRBJ2-2; TRBD1 matches 11 bases. The germline V gene encodes CDR1 SNHLY and CDR2 FYNNEI. The CDR3 extends over 15 amino acids. V lost 6 bases, J lost 3 bases, and 3 bases stayed unmatched. The CDR3: CASRGQGVYTGELFF. The CDR3 DNA reads TGTGCCAGCAGGGGACAGGGGGTTTACACCGGGGAGCTGTTTTTT.

This sequence joins TRBV28 and TRBJ1-2; D is unclear. Between the trimmed V and J ends, which lost 5 bases and 3 bases, there was a span of 13 bases. Germline loops: CDR1 MDHEN, CDR2 SYDVKM. The CDR3 loop spans 14 amino acids. The CDR3 loop is CASSEAVPYYGYTF. CDR3 nucleotides: TGTGCCAGCAGTGAGGCAGTCCCCTACTATGGCTACACCTTC.

The CDR3 coding sequence is TGTGCCAGCAGCAAGGGACTAACTAACAATGAGCAGTTCTTC. Translating gives CASSKGLTNNEQFF. The chain is built from TRBV5-4 and TRBJ2-1, with 7 bases fitting TRBD2. CDR3 length: 14 amino acids. The germline V gene has CDR1 SGHNT and CDR2 YYREEE (reference sequence). Unmatched junction bases numbered 6, after V lost 4 bases and J lost 5 bases.

The chain carries TRBV2 and TRBJ1-2; tentative D call: TRBD1 (5 bases). This CDR3 is built from 16 residues. CDR1 and CDR2 from the germline V gene are SNHLY and FYNNEI. The V end lost 3 bases, the J end lost 4 bases, and 18 bases lay between the germline ends. CDR3 protein: CASSEDTGVFSYGYTF. The CDR3 DNA follows: TGTGCCAGCAGTGAGGACACAGGAGTCTTTTCCTATGGCTACACCTTC. Based on the CDR3 plus reference TRBV2 and TRBJ1-2, the full variable domain is EPEVTQTPSHQVTQMGQEVILRCVPISNHLYFYWYRQILGQKVEFLVSFYNNEISEKSEIFDDQFSVERPDGSNFTLKIRSTKLEDSAMYFCASSEDTGVFSYGYTFGSGTRLTVV.

This clone has more than one count but fewer than ten. The genes are TRBV7-9 and TRBJ2-1; 9 bases fit TRBD2. Germline assignment: CDR1 SEHNR and CDR2 FQNEAQ (reference sequence). The V segment lost 2 bases and the J segment 6 bases; nucleotides outside the gene matches: 11. The CDR3 totals 17 residues. CDR3 in DNA: TGTGCCAGCAGCTTAATCCGCGGGAGGGCCGCGGGCAATGAGCAGTTCTTC. It translates to CASSLIRGRAAGNEQFF.

V is TRBV11-2 and J is TRBJ1-3, with 7 bases matching TRBD1. This CDR3 spans 15 amino acids. The junction had 7 bases not matched to a gene; V was cut back by 5 bases and J by 3 bases. Looked up from germline, CDR1 is SGHAT and CDR2 is FQNNGV. CDR3 sequence (DNA): TGTGCCAGCAGCGCCCGGACAGGAGGTGGAAACACCATATATTTT. Translating gives CASSARTGGGNTIYF.

The chain has TRBV6-2 or TRBV6-3 and TRBJ2-7; D possibly corresponds to TRBD1 (6 bases). The V and J ends lost 0 bases and 2 bases respectively, with 14 bases between them. This CDR3 comprises 16 residues. Germline V gene lookup returns CDR1 MNHEY and CDR2 SVGEGT. This CDR3 is CASSYSQGTGAYEQYF. The CDR3 bases are TGTGCCAGCAGTTACTCACAGGGAACTGGAGCCTACGAGCAGTACTTC.

Only one count was recorded for this clone. The chain recombines TRBV6-5 with TRBJ2-1; 8 bases are a match to TRBD2. CDR3 size: 14 residues. CDR1 and CDR2 (germline): MNHEY, SVGAGI. V gave up 5 bases and J gave up 9 bases; unmatched junction bases: 9. The CDR3 DNA is TGTGCCAGCAGTAAACCGGGGGGGCACAGTGAGCAGTTCTTC. Translation: CASSKPGGHSEQFF.

The V gene is TRBV11-2, the J gene TRBJ1-6; D gene ambiguous. The V end was cut by 5 bases, the J end by 7 bases, with 15 bases between. Germline V lookup: CDR1 SGHAT, CDR2 FQNNGV. This CDR3 is 15 amino acids long. CDR3 in amino acids: CASSRVTGRNSPLHF. The CDR3 bases are TGTGCCAGCAGCAGAGTCACGGGGAGGAATTCACCCCTCCACTTT.

V usage is TRBV5-1 and J usage is TRBJ2-7, with a weak D call TRBD1 (6 bases). The germline V gene encodes CDR1 SGHRS and CDR2 YFSETQ. The CDR3 runs to 15 residues. The V gene lost 1 base and the J gene lost 5 bases, with 16 bases spanning the gap. The CDR3 is CASSLQAGEGDEQYF. The CDR3 bases are TGCGCCAGCAGCTTGCAGGCAGGGGAAGGGGACGAGCAGTACTTC.

The chain recombines TRBV28 with TRBJ2-7; 11 positions agree with TRBD2. This CDR3 spans 15 amino acids. Germline lookup yields CDR1 MDHEN and CDR2 SYDVKM. The V segment lost 5 bases and the J segment 3 bases; nucleotides outside the gene matches: 6. Here the CDR3 DNA reads TGTGCCAGCAGTCCGCCTAGCGGGAGGTACTACGAGCAGTACTTC. Residues: CASSPPSGRYYEQYF.

The chain is built from TRBV5-6 and TRBJ1-5, with D possibly being TRBD1 (5 bases). This CDR3 region has 14 residues. V was shortened by 2 bases and J by 7 bases, with 13 bases between the two germline ends. CDR1 and CDR2 from the germline V gene are SGHDT and YYEEEE. In nucleotides, the CDR3 is TGTGCCAGCAGCTTCCGGGGGGTCGCACAGCCCCAGCATTTT. Amino acids: CASSFRGVAQPQHF.

In this sample, this clone turned up a few times. V gene TRBV18 combines with J gene TRBJ1-2; 7 bases map to TRBD1. With V trimmed by 4 bases and J by 0 bases, 5 bases remained unmatched. Germline CDR1 and CDR2: KGHSH and LQKENI. The length of the CDR3 is 15 residues. For the CDR3, the DNA is TGTGCCAGCTCACTCGGGACAGATGCTAACTATGGCTACACCTTC. Amino acid sequence: CASSLGTDANYGYTF.

This clone has just one count. DNA of the CDR3: TGTGCCAGCAGTACAAAGGTAACTACCGGTCAGCCCCAGCATTTT. Protein sequence: CASSTKVTTGQPQHF. The V gene is TRBV6-5, the J gene TRBJ1-5; D not certain. The length of the CDR3 is 15 residues. V lost 5 bases, J lost 6 bases, and 17 bases lay in between. The germline CDR1 and CDR2 sequences are MNHEY and SVGAGI.

The chain recombines TRBV11-2 with TRBJ2-7, with 10 bases matching TRBD1. V lost 5 bases to trimming and J lost 1 base; unmatched junction nucleotides: 5. CDR3 length equals 15 residues. Per the germline V gene, CDR1 is SGHAT and CDR2 is FQNNGV. The CDR3 DNA is TGTGCCAGCAGCCCCGGGACAGGGGTTTCCTACGAGCAGTACTTC. It encodes CASSPGTGVSYEQYF. The variable domain in full, with the rest retrieved from reference TRBV11-2 and TRBJ2-7, is EAGVAQSPRYKIIEKRQSVAFWCNPISGHATLYWYQQILGQGPKLLIQFQNNGVVDDSQLPKDRFSAERLKGVDSTLKIQPAKLEDSAVYLCASSPGTGVSYEQYFGPGTRLTVT.

V gene TRBV7-3 combines with J gene TRBJ2-3, with D tentatively TRBD1 (6 bases). CDR1 SGHTA and CDR2 FQGTGA come from the germline V gene. The CDR3 length is 15 residues. Trimming cost V 2 bases and J 2 bases, with 11 bases left between them. CDR3 DNA: TGTGCCAGCAGCTTAGAACCAGGGGTCACAGATACGCAGTATTTT. Protein product: CASSLEPGVTDTQYF. Full variable domain (remainder filled in from reference TRBV7-3 and TRBJ2-3): GAGVSQTPSNKVTEKGKYVELRCDPISGHTALYWYRQSLGQGPEFLIYFQGTGAADDSGLPNDRFFAVRPEGSVSTLKIQRTERGDSAVYLCASSLEPGVTDTQYFGPGTRLTVL.

The sample holds a few counts of this clone. Here the CDR3 reads CASSRGADTQYF. The CDR3 bases are TGTGCCAGCAGCAGGGGAGCAGATACGCAGTATTTT. The rearrangement uses TRBV7-9 and TRBJ2-3; TRBD1 or TRBD2 may be the D gene (5 bases each). CDR3 length equals 12 residues. In germline, CDR1 is SEHNR, CDR2 FQNEAQ (reference sequence). Trimming took 5 bases from V and 4 from J, leaving 7 bases between them.

The chain has TRBV6-5 and TRBJ1-5, with D perhaps matching TRBD1 (5 bases). The CDR3 has 14 amino acids. V lost 6 bases to trimming and J lost 5 bases, with 14 bases between them. Germline lookup yields CDR1 MNHEY and CDR2 SVGAGI. The CDR3: CASRGRGLDQPQHF. The CDR3 DNA is TGTGCCAGCAGGGGGCGGGGGTTAGATCAGCCCCAGCATTTT.

This chain uses TRBV6-5 with TRBJ1-2; TRBD1 is a possible D gene (5 bases). This CDR3 has 13 residues. Germline assignment: CDR1 MNHEY and CDR2 SVGAGI. The ends were cut back, 6 bases at V and 0 bases at J, with 8 bases in the middle. The CDR3 sequence: CASRSRANYGYTF. CDR3 sequence (DNA): TGTGCCAGCAGGAGCAGGGCTAACTATGGCTACACCTTC.

The rearrangement uses TRBV2 and TRBJ1-5; D remains unclear. Trimming removed 4 bases from V and 2 bases from J, with 12 bases in between. The length of the CDR3 is 15 residues. Germline V gene lookup returns CDR1 SNHLY and CDR2 FYNNEI. CDR3 residues: CASSAESSGNQPQHF. CDR3 bases: TGTGCCAGCAGTGCCGAGAGTTCGGGCAATCAGCCCCAGCATTTT.

The V call is TRBV6-5, the J call TRBJ2-5, with D possibly TRBD2 on 5 matching bases. The V gene's germline CDR1 is MNHEY and CDR2 SVGAGI. The CDR3 contains 11 residues. The V and J ends lost 10 bases and 1 base respectively, with 7 bases between them. The chain's CDR3 is CAIRGQETQYF. CDR3 bases: TGTGCCATTCGGGGCCAAGAGACCCAGTACTTC.